Below, 11 T cell receptor beta chains from the same sample are listed, as sequenced in a study of CD8 T cells in Susac syndrome. Random-hexamer reverse transcription was applied to about 0.5 to 1 ug RNA. MiXCR, run by TCRdb on the immunoSEQ multiplex PCR reads, gives a single entry per CDR3 protein. There are 80,000 or so distinct CDR3 sequences in the sample; roughly 95% occur only once, and roughly 0.4% lies in the top ten. The sequencing input was CD8+ T cells from PBMCs. The receptors originated from a human donor with Susac syndrome.

This clonotype was seen a single time. The V call is TRBV4-3, the J call TRBJ2-2; 9 bases are shared with TRBD1. Germline lookup yields CDR1 LGHNA and CDR2 YSLEER. J gave up 4 bases and V 0 bases, and 3 bases lay outside the gene matches. The CDR3 is 16 residues long. The CDR3, as DNA: TGCGCCAGCAGCCAAGACTCGACAGGGGGCACCGGGGAGCTGTTTTTT. This encodes CASSQDSTGGTGELFF.

This sequence joins TRBV7-3 and TRBJ1-1; D possibly corresponds to TRBD1 (5 bases). Germline assignment: CDR1 SGHTA and CDR2 FQGTGA. This CDR3 comprises 13 residues. Trimming left V 4 bases short and J 7 bases short, with 13 bases between. This chain's CDR3 is CASSSGAGFEAFF. The CDR3 nucleotides are TGTGCCAGCAGCTCTGGGGCAGGATTTGAAGCTTTCTTT. The full variable domain, rest sourced from reference TRBV7-3 and TRBJ1-1, is GAGVSQTPSNKVTEKGKYVELRCDPISGHTALYWYRQSLGQGPEFLIYFQGTGAADDSGLPNDRFFAVRPEGSVSTLKIQRTERGDSAVYLCASSSGAGFEAFFGQGTRLTVV.

The chain uses TRBV3-1 and TRBJ2-1, with TRBD2 matching 14 bases. Trimming cost V 4 bases and J 5 bases; bases outside gene matches: 7. Germline CDR1 is LGHDT and CDR2 is YNNKEL (reference sequence). This CDR3 contains 17 residues. DNA of the CDR3: TGTGCCAGCAGCCCTGGACTAGCGGGGGGCCCGCACAATGAGCAGTTCTTC. Its translation: CASSPGLAGGPHNEQFF.

This chain links TRBV28 with TRBJ2-5; TRBD1 aligns across 8 bases. The ends lost 6 bases at V and 4 bases at J; junction bases unmatched: 4. Germline V gives CDR1 MDHEN, CDR2 SYDVKM. The CDR3 covers 13 residues. This CDR3 reads CASRDRAVETQYF. CDR3 sequence (DNA): TGTGCCAGCAGGGACAGGGCCGTAGAGACCCAGTACTTC.

V is TRBV13 and J is TRBJ2-3; possibly TRBD2 for D (5 bases). The CDR3 totals 15 residues. From germline, CDR1 is PRHDT and CDR2 FYEKMQ (reference sequence). Deletions cut 6 bases from V and 6 bases from J, with 19 bases between. CDR3 sequence (DNA): TGTGCCAGCAGTACGATGGAGCGGCCCCGGGATACGCAGTATTTT. Amino acids: CASSTMERPRDTQYF.

The rearrangement uses TRBV25-1 and TRBJ1-1; D perhaps matches TRBD1 (5 bases). The germline V gene encodes CDR1 MGHDK and CDR2 SYGVNS. This CDR3 comprises 13 residues. DNA of the CDR3: TGTGCGACATGGAGGGGCGGGAACACTGAAGCTTTCTTT. It yields the protein CATWRGGNTEAFF.

The chain couples TRBV15 to TRBJ2-5; D remains unclear. CDR1 and CDR2 from the germline V gene are LNHNV and YYDKDF (reference sequence). This CDR3 has 17 amino acids. Trimming stripped 5 bases from V and 1 base from J, with 20 bases between. In nucleotides, the CDR3 is TGTGCCACCAGCCAGTTCCGGGCTAGGAGCCCCCAAGAGACCCAGTACTTC. Translating it yields CATSQFRARSPQETQYF.

This clonotype has just a few counts. The gene calls are TRBV7-3 and TRBJ2-1; TRBD1 is a possible D gene (5 bases). Trimming removed 5 bases from V and 2 bases from J, with 7 bases in between. Per germline, CDR1 SGHTA and CDR2 FQGTGA. The CDR3 consists of 13 residues. The CDR3 here is CASSQGAYNEQFF. Here the CDR3 DNA reads TGTGCCAGCAGCCAAGGGGCCTACAATGAGCAGTTCTTC.

The rearrangement links TRBV4-2 to TRBJ2-3; the D call may be TRBD1 or TRBD2 (5 bases each). The CDR3 totals 15 residues. The germline gives CDR1 LGHNA, CDR2 YNFKEQ. The ends were cut back, 2 bases at V and 2 bases at J, with 11 bases in the middle. CDR3 nucleotide sequence: TGTGCCAGCAGCCAAATAGGGGACGACACAGATACGCAGTATTTT. This translates into CASSQIGDDTDTQYF.

The V call is TRBV27, the J call TRBJ2-7; a weak D match, TRBD2 (7 bases). The CDR3 totals 13 residues. V gave up 8 bases and J gave up 3 bases, with 14 bases separating them. Germline-derived CDR1 and CDR2 are MNHEY and SMNVEV (reference sequence). CDR3 sequence: CASGGGGGYEQYF. In DNA, the CDR3 is TGTGCCAGCGGTGGGGGGGGCGGCTACGAGCAGTACTTC.

The V call is TRBV5-8, the J call TRBJ2-7, with TRBD2 identical over 11 bases. The ends lost 2 bases at V and 2 bases at J; junction bases unmatched: 3. The germline gives CDR1 SGHTS, CDR2 YDEGEE. The CDR3 loop spans 15 amino acids. CDR3 sequence reads: CASSFIAGGPYEQYF. For the CDR3, the DNA is TGTGCCAGCAGCTTCATAGCGGGAGGGCCCTACGAGCAGTACTTC. The complete variable domain, with remaining parts taken from reference TRBV5-8 and TRBJ2-7, reads EAGVTQSPTHLIKTRGQQATLRCSPISGHTSVYWYQQALGLGLQFLLWYDEGEERNRGNFPPRFSGRQFPNYSSELNVNALELEDSALYLCASSFIAGGPYEQYFGPGTRLTVT.